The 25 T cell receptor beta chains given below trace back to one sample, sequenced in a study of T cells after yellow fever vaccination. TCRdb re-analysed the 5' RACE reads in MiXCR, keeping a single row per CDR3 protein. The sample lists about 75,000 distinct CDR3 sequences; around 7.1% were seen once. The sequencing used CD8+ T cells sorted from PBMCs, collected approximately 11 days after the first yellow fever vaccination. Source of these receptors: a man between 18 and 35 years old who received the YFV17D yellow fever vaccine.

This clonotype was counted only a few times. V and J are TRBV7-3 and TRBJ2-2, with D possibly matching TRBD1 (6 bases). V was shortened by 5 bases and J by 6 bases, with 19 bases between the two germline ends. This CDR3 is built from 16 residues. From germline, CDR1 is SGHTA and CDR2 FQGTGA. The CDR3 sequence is CASSGTGTLPPGELFF. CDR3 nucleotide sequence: TGTGCCAGCAGCGGTACCGGGACACTCCCCCCCGGGGAGCTGTTTTTT.

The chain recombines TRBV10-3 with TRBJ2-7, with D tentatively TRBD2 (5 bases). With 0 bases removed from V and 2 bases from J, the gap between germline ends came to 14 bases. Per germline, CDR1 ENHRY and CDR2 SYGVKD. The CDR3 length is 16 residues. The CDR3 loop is CAISESFGVEAYEQYF. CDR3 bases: TGTGCCATCAGTGAGTCATTCGGGGTCGAGGCCTACGAGCAGTACTTC.

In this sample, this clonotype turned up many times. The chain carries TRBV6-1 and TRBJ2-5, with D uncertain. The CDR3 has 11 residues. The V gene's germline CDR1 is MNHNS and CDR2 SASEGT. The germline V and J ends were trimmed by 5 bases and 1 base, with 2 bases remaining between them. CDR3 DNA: TGTGCCAGCAGTCCCCAAGAGACCCAGTACTTC. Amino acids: CASSPQETQYF.

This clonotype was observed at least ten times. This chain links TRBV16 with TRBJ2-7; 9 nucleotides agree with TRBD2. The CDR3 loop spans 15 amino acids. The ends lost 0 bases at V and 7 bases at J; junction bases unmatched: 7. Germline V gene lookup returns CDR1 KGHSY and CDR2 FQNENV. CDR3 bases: TGTGCCAGCAGCCAATCGGCGGGAGGGACGGATGAGCAGTACTTC. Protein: CASSQSAGGTDEQYF.

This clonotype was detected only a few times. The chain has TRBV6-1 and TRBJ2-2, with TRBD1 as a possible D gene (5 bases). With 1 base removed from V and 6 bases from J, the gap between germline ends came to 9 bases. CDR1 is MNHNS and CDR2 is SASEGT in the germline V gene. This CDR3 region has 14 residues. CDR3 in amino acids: CASSEGVGAGELFF. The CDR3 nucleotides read TGTGCCAGCAGTGAAGGGGTAGGGGCCGGGGAGCTGTTTTTT.

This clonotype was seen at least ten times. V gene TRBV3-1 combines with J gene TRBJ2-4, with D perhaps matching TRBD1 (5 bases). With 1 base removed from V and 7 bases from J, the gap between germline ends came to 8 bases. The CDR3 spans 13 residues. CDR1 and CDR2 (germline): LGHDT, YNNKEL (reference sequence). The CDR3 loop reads CASSQGYRNIQYF. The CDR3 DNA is TGTGCCAGCAGCCAAGGGTACAGGAACATTCAGTACTTC.

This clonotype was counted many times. CDR3 coding DNA: TGCGCCAGCAGCCTACGCCCCAGGAACACTGAAGCTTTCTTT. It yields the protein CASSLRPRNTEAFF. The chain carries TRBV4-3 and TRBJ1-1; no clear D. Germline V lookup: CDR1 LGHNA, CDR2 YSLEER. The V gene lost 4 bases and the J gene lost 1 base, with 10 bases spanning the gap. The CDR3 has 14 amino acids.

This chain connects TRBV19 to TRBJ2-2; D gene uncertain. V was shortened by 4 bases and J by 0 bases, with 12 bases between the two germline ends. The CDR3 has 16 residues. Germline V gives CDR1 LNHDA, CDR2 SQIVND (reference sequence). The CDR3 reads CASSNPRTSNTGELFF. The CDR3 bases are TGTGCCAGTAGTAACCCAAGGACCTCGAACACCGGGGAGCTGTTTTTT. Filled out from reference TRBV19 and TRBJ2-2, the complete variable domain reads DGGITQSPKYLFRKEGQNVTLSCEQNLNHDAMYWYRQDPGQGLRLIYYSQIVNDFQKGDIAEGYSVSREKKESFPLTVTSAQKNPTAFYLCASSNPRTSNTGELFFGEGSRLTVL.

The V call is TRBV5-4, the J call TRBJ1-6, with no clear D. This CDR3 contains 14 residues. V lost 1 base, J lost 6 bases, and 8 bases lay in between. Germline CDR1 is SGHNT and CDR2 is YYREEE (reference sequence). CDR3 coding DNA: TGTGCCAGCAGCTTGCCCAGTCTTAATTCACCCCTCCACTTT. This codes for CASSLPSLNSPLHF.

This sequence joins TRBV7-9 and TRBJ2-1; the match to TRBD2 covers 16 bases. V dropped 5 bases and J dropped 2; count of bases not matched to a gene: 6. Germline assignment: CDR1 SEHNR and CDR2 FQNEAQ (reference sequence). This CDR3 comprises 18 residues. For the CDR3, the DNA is TGTGCCAGCAGCATAGGGACTAGCGGGGGGGTCACCTACAATGAGCAGTTCTTC. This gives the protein CASSIGTSGGVTYNEQFF.

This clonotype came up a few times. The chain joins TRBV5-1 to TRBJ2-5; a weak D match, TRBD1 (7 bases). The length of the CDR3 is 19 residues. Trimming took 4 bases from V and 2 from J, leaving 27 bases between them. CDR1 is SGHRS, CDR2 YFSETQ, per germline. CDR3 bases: TGCGCCAGCAGCCATATTAGACAGGGACTCGCTACCAGGCAAGAGACCCAGTACTTC. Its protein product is CASSHIRQGLATRQETQYF.

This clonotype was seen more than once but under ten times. The CDR3: CSAREFGPSFREKLFF. For the CDR3, the DNA is TGCAGTGCTAGAGAGTTTGGCCCCTCCTTTCGTGAAAAACTGTTTTTT. The chain joins TRBV20-1 to TRBJ1-4, with D uncertain. V lost 0 bases and J lost 7, with 18 bases in between. The CDR3 has 16 amino acids. Germline CDR1 is DFQATT and CDR2 is SNEGSKA (reference sequence).

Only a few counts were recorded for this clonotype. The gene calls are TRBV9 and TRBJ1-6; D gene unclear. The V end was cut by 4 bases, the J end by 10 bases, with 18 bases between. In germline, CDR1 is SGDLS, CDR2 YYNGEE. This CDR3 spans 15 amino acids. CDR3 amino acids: CASSSDGYLSSPLHF. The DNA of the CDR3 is TGTGCCAGCAGCTCAGATGGATATCTTAGCTCACCCCTCCACTTT. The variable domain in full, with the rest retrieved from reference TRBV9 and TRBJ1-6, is DSGVTQTPKHLITATGQRVTLRCSPRSGDLSVYWYQQSLDQGLQFLIQYYNGEERAKGNILERFSAQQFPDLHSELNLSSLELGDSALYFCASSSDGYLSSPLHFGNGTRLTVT.

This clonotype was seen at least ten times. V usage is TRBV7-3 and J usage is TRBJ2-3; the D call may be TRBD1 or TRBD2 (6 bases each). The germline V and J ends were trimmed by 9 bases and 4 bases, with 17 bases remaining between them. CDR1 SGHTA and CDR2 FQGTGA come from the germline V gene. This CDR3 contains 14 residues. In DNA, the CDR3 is TGTGCCAGTTCCTGGGCCGGGGGCGCAGATACGCAGTATTTT. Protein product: CASSWAGGADTQYF.

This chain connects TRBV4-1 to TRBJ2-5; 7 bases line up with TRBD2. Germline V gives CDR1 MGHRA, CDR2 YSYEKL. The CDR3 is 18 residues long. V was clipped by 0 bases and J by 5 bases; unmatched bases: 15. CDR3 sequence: CASSQDVGIWPGGETQYF. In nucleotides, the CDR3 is TGCGCCAGCAGCCAAGATGTAGGGATCTGGCCGGGAGGTGAGACCCAGTACTTC.

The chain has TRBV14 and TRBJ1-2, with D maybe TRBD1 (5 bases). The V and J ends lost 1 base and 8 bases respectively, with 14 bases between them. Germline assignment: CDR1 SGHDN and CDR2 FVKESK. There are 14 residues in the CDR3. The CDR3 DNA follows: TGTGCCAGCAGCCAAGTCCATGGGGGTGAAGGCTACACCTTC. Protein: CASSQVHGGEGYTF.

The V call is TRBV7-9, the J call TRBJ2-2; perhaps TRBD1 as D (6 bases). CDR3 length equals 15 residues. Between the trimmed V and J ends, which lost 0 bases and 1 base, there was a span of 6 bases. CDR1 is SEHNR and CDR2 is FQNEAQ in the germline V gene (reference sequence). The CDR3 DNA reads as TGTGCCAGCAGCTTAGCACAGGGGAACACCGGGGAGCTGTTTTTT. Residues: CASSLAQGNTGELFF.

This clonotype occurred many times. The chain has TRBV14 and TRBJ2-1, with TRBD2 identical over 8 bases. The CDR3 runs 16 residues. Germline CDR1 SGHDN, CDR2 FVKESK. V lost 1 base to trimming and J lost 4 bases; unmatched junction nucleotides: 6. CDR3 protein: CASSQVGGGLYNEQFF. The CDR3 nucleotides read TGTGCCAGCAGCCAAGTCGGGGGGGGCCTGTACAATGAGCAGTTCTTC.

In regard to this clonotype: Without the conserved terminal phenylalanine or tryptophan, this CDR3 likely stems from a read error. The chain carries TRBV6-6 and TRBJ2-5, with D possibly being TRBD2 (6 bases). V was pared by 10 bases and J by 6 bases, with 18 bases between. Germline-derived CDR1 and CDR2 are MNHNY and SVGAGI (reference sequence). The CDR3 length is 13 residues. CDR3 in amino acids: CATKPPGGKTQYC. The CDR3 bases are TGTGCCACCAAACCGCCCGGGGGAAAGACCCAGTACTGC.

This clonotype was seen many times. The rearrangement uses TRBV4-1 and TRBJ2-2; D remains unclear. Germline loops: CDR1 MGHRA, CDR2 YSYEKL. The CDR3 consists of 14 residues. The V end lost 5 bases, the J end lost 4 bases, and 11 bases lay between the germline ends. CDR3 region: CASSYLQSTGELFF. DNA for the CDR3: TGCGCCAGCAGCTACTTACAGAGCACCGGGGAGCTGTTTTTT.

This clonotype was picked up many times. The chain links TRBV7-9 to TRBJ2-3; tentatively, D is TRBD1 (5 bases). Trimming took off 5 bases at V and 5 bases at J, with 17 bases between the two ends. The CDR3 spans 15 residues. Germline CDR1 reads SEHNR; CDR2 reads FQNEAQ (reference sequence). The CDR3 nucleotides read TGTGCCAGCAGCGGATCGGACACCCTACGAGATACGCAGTATTTT. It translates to CASSGSDTLRDTQYF. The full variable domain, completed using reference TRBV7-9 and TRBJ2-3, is DTGVSQNPRHKITKRGQNVTFRCDPISEHNRLYWYRQTLGQGPEFLTYFQNEAQLEKSRLLSDRFSAERPKGSFSTLEIQRTEQGDSAMYLCASSGSDTLRDTQYFGPGTRLTVL.

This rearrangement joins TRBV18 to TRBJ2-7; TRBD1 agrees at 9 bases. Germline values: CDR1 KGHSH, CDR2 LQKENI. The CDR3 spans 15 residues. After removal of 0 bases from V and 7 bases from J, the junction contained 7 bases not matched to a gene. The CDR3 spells CASSPPYRQGEEQYF. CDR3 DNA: TGTGCCAGCTCACCACCTTACCGACAGGGGGAAGAGCAGTACTTC. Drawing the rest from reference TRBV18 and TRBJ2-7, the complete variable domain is NAGVMQNPRHLVRRRGQEARLRCSPMKGHSHVYWYRQLPEEGLKFMVYLQKENIIDESGMPKERFSAEFPKEGPSILRIQQVVRGDSAAYFCASSPPYRQGEEQYFGPGTRLTVT.

CDR3 loop: CASSIPRQGSTGGELFF. CDR3 DNA sequence: TGTGCCAGCAGCATTCCAAGACAGGGGTCTACGGGGGGGGAGCTGTTTTTT. The V gene is TRBV6-1, the J gene TRBJ2-2; 8 nucleotides line up with TRBD1. The CDR3 contains 17 residues. CDR1 is MNHNS and CDR2 is SASEGT in the germline V gene. With V trimmed by 6 bases and J by 8 bases, 17 bases remained unmatched.

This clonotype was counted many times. CDR3 amino acids: CASSTRDRGSYEQYF. In nucleotides, the CDR3 is TGTGCCAGTAGTACCCGGGACAGGGGATCCTACGAGCAGTACTTC. The chain combines TRBV19 with TRBJ2-7; 10 positions match TRBD1. This CDR3 has 15 amino acids. With 4 bases clipped from V and 1 base from J, the junction kept 4 bases outside the gene matches. Germline V gene data show CDR1 as LNHDA and CDR2 as SQIVND (reference sequence).

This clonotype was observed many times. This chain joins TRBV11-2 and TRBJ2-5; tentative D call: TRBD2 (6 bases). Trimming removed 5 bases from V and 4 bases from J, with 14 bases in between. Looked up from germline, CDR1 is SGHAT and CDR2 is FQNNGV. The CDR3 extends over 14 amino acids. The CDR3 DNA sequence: TGTGCCAGCAGCCCCCGGGGTAGCGGAGAGACCCAGTACTTC. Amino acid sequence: CASSPRGSGETQYF.